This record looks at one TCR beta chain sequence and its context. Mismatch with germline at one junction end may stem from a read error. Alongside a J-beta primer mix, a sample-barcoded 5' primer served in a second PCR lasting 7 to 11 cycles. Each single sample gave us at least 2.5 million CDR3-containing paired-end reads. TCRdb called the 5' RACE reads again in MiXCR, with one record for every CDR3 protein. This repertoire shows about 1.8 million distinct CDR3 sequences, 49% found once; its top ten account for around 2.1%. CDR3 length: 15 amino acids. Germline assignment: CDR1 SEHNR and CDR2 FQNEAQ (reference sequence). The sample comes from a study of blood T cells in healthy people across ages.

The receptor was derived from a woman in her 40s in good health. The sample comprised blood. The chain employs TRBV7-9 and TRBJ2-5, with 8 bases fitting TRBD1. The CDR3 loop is CASGLKDREAETQYF. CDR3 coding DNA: TGTGCCAGCGGCTTAAAGGACAGGGAGGCCGAGACCCAGTACTTC.